The 14 T cell receptor beta chains given below trace back to one sample, sequenced in a study of blood T cell repertoires in COVID-19. Sequencing used immunoSEQ multiplex PCR; TCRdb keeps in-frame clones, though not all of them. The sample has some 130,000 clones; 75% to 90% are singletons. The sample comprised peripheral blood. These receptors were taken from a man in his sixties with COVID-19, enrolled during active disease.

This chain links TRBV7-9 with TRBJ2-3, with a tentative D call TRBD2 (6 bases). The CDR3 is made up of 17 amino acids. Germline assignment: CDR1 SEHNR and CDR2 FQNEAQ (reference sequence). V lost 2 bases, J lost 1 base, and 16 bases lay in between. The CDR3 DNA is TGTGCCAGCAGCTTATCTGGTGCGGGACGGCGCACAGATACGCAGTATTTT. This sequence encodes CASSLSGAGRRTDTQYF.

This clone was found once. The chain recombines TRBV5-1 with TRBJ1-1; 9 bases are shared with TRBD1. V was clipped by 2 bases and J by 0 bases; unmatched bases: 2. From germline, CDR1 is SGHRS and CDR2 YFSETQ. This CDR3 has 15 amino acids. The CDR3 loop reads CASSFGDRVNTEAFF. CDR3 coding DNA: TGCGCCAGCAGCTTCGGGGACAGGGTGAACACTGAAGCTTTCTTT.

The rearrangement uses TRBV5-1 and TRBJ1-4, with 10 bases identical to TRBD1. The J segment lost 0 bases and the V segment lost 4 bases, leaving 3 bases of the junction unmatched. The CDR3 has 16 residues. Germline lookup yields CDR1 SGHRS and CDR2 YFSETQ. The CDR3 reads CASSNGQGATNEKLFF. The CDR3 nucleotides are TGCGCCAGCAGCAACGGACAGGGGGCAACTAATGAAAAACTGTTTTTT.

V gene TRBV7-8 combines with J gene TRBJ1-2, with 9 bases matching TRBD1. There are 13 residues in the CDR3. The V gene end was trimmed by 1 base and the J gene end by 8 bases; junction bases not matched to a gene: 2. Germline CDR1 SGHVS, CDR2 FQNEAQ. The CDR3 region is CASSLGQGGGYTF. The CDR3 DNA sequence: TGTGCCAGCAGCTTAGGACAGGGGGGCGGCTACACCTTC.

This clone is a singleton in its sample. V is TRBV30 and J is TRBJ2-2; 8 nucleotides agree with TRBD1. V trimming: 7 bases; J trimming: 4 bases; junction bases outside the gene matches: 11. Germline V gene lookup returns CDR1 GTSNPN and CDR2 SVGIG (reference sequence). The CDR3 length is 15 residues. The CDR3 DNA reads as TGTGCCTTAGGACAGGGCTTTCGGGGCACCGGGGAGCTGTTTTTT. Residues: CALGQGFRGTGELFF.

The rearrangement links TRBV15 to TRBJ2-3, with a tentative D call TRBD1 (6 bases). Germline CDR1 LNHNV, CDR2 YYDKDF (reference sequence). The CDR3 loop spans 15 amino acids. The V and J ends lost 1 base and 4 bases respectively, with 12 bases between them. The CDR3 region has the DNA TGTGCCACCAGCAGAGCGCAGGGGCATGCAGATACGCAGTATTTT. As protein: CATSRAQGHADTQYF.

V is TRBV11-2 and J is TRBJ1-2, with 7 bases that match TRBD1. The CDR3 runs to 14 residues. The J segment lost 6 bases and the V segment lost 0 bases, leaving 4 bases of the junction unmatched. Germline values: CDR1 SGHAT, CDR2 FQNNGV. The CDR3 DNA reads as TGTGCCAGCAGCTTAGATTTGCAGGGGGATGGCTACACCTTC. Protein: CASSLDLQGDGYTF.

This clone was recorded only once. The chain uses TRBV14 and TRBJ2-2, with TRBD2 matching over 8 bases. The V segment lost 5 bases and the J segment 1 base; nucleotides outside the gene matches: 15. There are 19 residues in the CDR3. Germline V gene sequence: CDR1 SGHDN, CDR2 FVKESK. The CDR3 coding sequence is TGTGCCAGCAGCTACTCGGAGCGGGGGCGAGATGAGAACACCGGGGAGCTGTTTTTT. It translates to CASSYSERGRDENTGELFF.

V gene TRBV7-9 combines with J gene TRBJ1-5; no reliable D call. The CDR3 contains 14 residues. Germline lookup yields CDR1 SEHNR and CDR2 FQNEAQ (reference sequence). V gave up 6 bases and J gave up 2 bases, with 11 bases separating them. CDR3 region: CASSPAGGNQPQHF. CDR3 sequence (DNA): TGTGCCAGCAGTCCGGCAGGCGGCAATCAGCCCCAGCATTTT.

This clone is a singleton in its sample. The CDR3 sequence is CASSPGGSLRTYEQYF. The CDR3 DNA reads TGTGCCAGCAGCCCGGGAGGGAGCTTGAGAACCTACGAGCAGTACTTC. The V gene is TRBV9, the J gene TRBJ2-7, with 8 bases matching TRBD2. The junction had 11 bases not matched to a gene; V was cut back by 4 bases and J by 2 bases. The CDR3 runs to 16 residues. Germline CDR1 reads SGDLS; CDR2 reads YYNGEE. Based on the CDR3 plus reference TRBV9 and TRBJ2-7, the full variable domain is DSGVTQTPKHLITATGQRVTLRCSPRSGDLSVYWYQQSLDQGLQFLIQYYNGEERAKGNILERFSAQQFPDLHSELNLSSLELGDSALYFCASSPGGSLRTYEQYFGPGTRLTVT.

The gene calls are TRBV19 and TRBJ1-5; D is uncertain. Germline CDR1 is LNHDA and CDR2 is SQIVND (reference sequence). The CDR3 covers 14 residues. Trimming pared 3 bases from V and 2 bases from J, leaving 8 bases between. In DNA, the CDR3 is TGTGCCAGTAGTATGCGGCAACGCAATCAGCCCCAGCATTTT. Residues: CASSMRQRNQPQHF.

The chain couples TRBV20-1 to TRBJ1-4; D gene unclear. Germline V lookup: CDR1 DFQATT, CDR2 SNEGSKA (reference sequence). The germline V and J ends were trimmed by 3 bases and 5 bases, with 7 bases remaining between them. This CDR3 has 12 amino acids. CDR3 loop: CSASPLNEKLFF. The CDR3 nucleotides read TGCAGTGCTAGTCCCCTGAATGAAAAACTGTTTTTT.

The chain uses TRBV6-2 or TRBV6-3 and TRBJ1-6, with D possibly TRBD1 on 6 matching bases. Trimming cost V 6 bases and J 8 bases, with 17 bases left between them. This CDR3 spans 15 amino acids. Germline assignment: CDR1 MNHEY and CDR2 SVGEGT. The CDR3, as DNA: TGTGCCAGCAGCAAGACAGGAATTACCTATTCACCCCTCCACTTT. It is translated as CASSKTGITYSPLHF.

The CDR3, as DNA: TGTGCCAGCAGTTTATTAGGGGATTCTCCCCAGCATTTT. Amino acid sequence: CASSLLGDSPQHF. The chain uses TRBV28 and TRBJ1-5, with D perhaps TRBD1 (5 bases). The V gene lost 1 base and the J gene lost 10 bases, with 11 bases spanning the gap. The CDR3 is 13 amino acids. CDR1 is MDHEN, CDR2 SYDVKM, per germline. Looking up the rest from reference TRBV28 and TRBJ1-5 gives the full variable domain: DVKVTQSSRYLVKRTGEKVFLECVQDMDHENMFWYRQDPGLGLRLIYFSYDVKMKEKGDIPEGYSVSREKKERFSLILESASTNQTSMYLCASSLLGDSPQHFGDGTRLSIL.